The entry below gives a single T cell receptor beta chain sequence along with its context. Only in-frame clones appear in the TCRdb table, and some are missing; sequencing was by immunoSEQ multiplex PCR. The table has 250,000 to 300,000 clones, about 86% seen once; the top ten hold over 2.5%. This entry belongs to a study of blood T cell repertoires in COVID-19. Per the germline V gene, CDR1 is PRHDT and CDR2 is FYEKMQ (reference sequence). This CDR3 region has 16 residues. V shed 0 bases, J shed 6 bases, and the junction held 7 bases outside the gene matches. The sequenced sample was peripheral blood. The origin of this receptor is a woman in her sixties with active or convalescent COVID-19. V usage is TRBV13 and J usage is TRBJ2-1; 8 bases match TRBD1. In DNA, the CDR3 is TGTGCCAGCAGCTTAGGTGGGACAGGCAAATTCAATGAGCAGTTCTTC. Protein product: CASSLGGTGKFNEQFF.